The 13 T cell receptor beta chains below come from one sample, sequenced in a study of blood T cell repertoires in COVID-19. Clones were read by immunoSEQ multiplex PCR, and TCRdb kept only the in-frame ones, dropping some. The profile covers 200,000 to 250,000 clones, with around 90% appearing a single time and roughly 2.8% taken by the ten largest. The sequencing sample was made of PBMCs or T cells enriched from blood (not recorded which). These receptors originate from a woman aged 30 to 39 who had recovered from COVID-19.

The J gene is TRBJ2-2, the V gene TRBV14, with 8 bases lining up with TRBD2. Germline V gene sequence: CDR1 SGHDN, CDR2 FVKESK. Trimming at V came to 3 bases and at J to 0 bases, leaving 6 bases not matched to a gene. This CDR3 is built from 17 residues. Here the CDR3 reads CASSHFSGETNTGELFF. The CDR3 coding sequence is TGTGCCAGCAGCCATTTTAGCGGGGAAACGAACACCGGGGAGCTGTTTTTT.

The chain is built from TRBV18 and TRBJ1-1; D is possibly TRBD1 (6 bases). The V end was cut by 5 bases, the J end by 5 bases, with 12 bases between. Germline V gene data show CDR1 as KGHSH and CDR2 as LQKENI. CDR3 length: 13 residues. CDR3 nucleotides: TGTGCCAGCTCAGCGGGGGCAGGAACTGAAGCTTTCTTT. Its translation is CASSAGAGTEAFF.

This sequence joins TRBV19 and TRBJ2-6; D is possibly TRBD1 (5 bases). The CDR3 covers 15 residues. V lost 7 bases to trimming and J lost 2 bases, with 12 bases between them. CDR1 is LNHDA, CDR2 SQIVND, per germline (reference sequence). The CDR3 sequence is CASNGRAAGANVLTF. The CDR3 DNA sequence: TGTGCCAGTAACGGCAGGGCAGCTGGGGCCAACGTCCTGACTTTC.

This chain links TRBV18 with TRBJ1-6; D is unclear. CDR1 is KGHSH and CDR2 is LQKENI in the germline V gene. The CDR3 totals 16 residues. The germline V and J ends were trimmed by 2 bases and 0 bases, with 8 bases remaining between them. CDR3 protein: CASSPGRSSYNSPLHF. DNA of the CDR3: TGTGCCAGCTCACCAGGTCGGAGCTCCTATAATTCACCCCTCCACTTT.

The chain has TRBV7-2 and TRBJ2-4, with 9 bases aligning to TRBD1. Germline V lookup: CDR1 SGHTA, CDR2 FQGNSA. J gave up 3 bases and V 6 bases, and 12 bases lay outside the gene matches. The CDR3 runs 17 residues. This chain's CDR3 is CASRFFSGQGVKNIQYF. Written as DNA, the CDR3 is TGTGCCAGCAGGTTCTTCTCGGGACAGGGAGTCAAAAACATTCAGTACTTC.

The V and J genes are TRBV3-1 (or the pseudogene TRBV3-2) and TRBJ2-7; unclear D gene. The CDR3 runs to 14 residues. Germline assignment: CDR1 LGHDT and CDR2 YNNKEL (reference sequence). The germline V and J ends were trimmed by 1 base and 2 bases, with 9 bases remaining between them. The CDR3 DNA is TGTGCCAGCAGCCAAGTCAACTCCCCCTACGAGCAGTACTTC. Translation: CASSQVNSPYEQYF.

For the CDR3, the DNA is TGTGCCAGCAGCGTAACAGGGGGCGGGGGCACAGATACGCAGTATTTT. It encodes CASSVTGGGGTDTQYF. The gene calls are TRBV9 and TRBJ2-3, with TRBD1 matching over 9 bases. The CDR3 consists of 16 residues. V lost 1 base to trimming and J lost 1 base; unmatched junction nucleotides: 4. CDR1 SGDLS and CDR2 YYNGEE come from the germline V gene.

This clone has only one observation. V usage is TRBV6-5 and J usage is TRBJ2-1; 7 bases line up with TRBD2. Germline-derived CDR1 and CDR2 are MNHEY and SVGAGI. The CDR3 is 12 amino acids. Trimming cost V 5 bases and J 10 bases; bases outside gene matches: 5. The CDR3 reads CASSPGEGEQFF. The CDR3 DNA is TGTGCCAGCAGTCCGGGGGAGGGCGAGCAGTTCTTC.

This chain connects TRBV2 to TRBJ1-2; 8 bases are shared with TRBD1. The length of the CDR3 is 15 residues. CDR1 is SNHLY and CDR2 is FYNNEI in the germline V gene. Trimming took 7 bases from V and 1 from J; bases not matched to a gene: 8. CDR3 DNA sequence: TGTGCCAGCACCATTCAGGGGGCGGGTAACTATGGCTACACCTTC. It translates to CASTIQGAGNYGYTF.

The chain recombines TRBV5-1 with TRBJ2-5; perhaps TRBD2 as D (5 bases). Germline V gene data show CDR1 as SGHRS and CDR2 as YFSETQ. This CDR3 is built from 13 residues. The V end lost 2 bases, the J end lost 5 bases, and 10 bases lay between the germline ends. CDR3 in amino acids: CASSFSGEETQYF. The CDR3 region has the DNA TGCGCCAGCAGCTTTTCTGGGGAGGAGACCCAGTACTTC. The full variable domain, its missing parts supplied by reference TRBV5-1 and TRBJ2-5, is KAGVTQTPRYLIKTRGQQVTLSCSPISGHRSVSWYQQTPGQGLQFLFEYFSETQRNKGNFPGRFSGRQFSNSRSEMNVSTLELGDSALYLCASSFSGEETQYFGPGTRLLVL.

The chain links TRBV4-1 to TRBJ2-3, with D tentatively TRBD1 (6 bases). In germline, CDR1 is MGHRA, CDR2 YSYEKL. The CDR3 loop spans 16 amino acids. V lost 7 bases and J 1 base, leaving 18 bases between the germline ends. This chain's CDR3 is CASNLGRGGGTDTQYF. CDR3 in DNA: TGCGCCAGCAACTTGGGCAGGGGTGGCGGCACAGATACGCAGTATTTT.

In DNA, the CDR3 is TGTGCCAGCAGCCAGGACAGCCGATATGGCTACACCTTC. Amino acids: CASSQDSRYGYTF. The chain joins TRBV12-3 or TRBV12-4 to TRBJ1-2, with a possible D match to TRBD1 (6 bases). V was trimmed by 6 bases and J by 5 bases, leaving 13 bases between them. This CDR3 contains 13 residues.

This clone has more than one count but fewer than ten. This chain connects TRBV29-1 to TRBJ2-5; TRBD2 is a possible D gene (6 bases). The CDR3 totals 12 residues. V lost 7 bases to trimming and J lost 5 bases, with 14 bases between them. Germline CDR1 SQVTM, CDR2 ANQGSEA. This CDR3 reads CSAPGRGETQYF. The DNA of the CDR3 is TGCAGCGCCCCGGGCCGGGGGGAGACCCAGTACTTC.